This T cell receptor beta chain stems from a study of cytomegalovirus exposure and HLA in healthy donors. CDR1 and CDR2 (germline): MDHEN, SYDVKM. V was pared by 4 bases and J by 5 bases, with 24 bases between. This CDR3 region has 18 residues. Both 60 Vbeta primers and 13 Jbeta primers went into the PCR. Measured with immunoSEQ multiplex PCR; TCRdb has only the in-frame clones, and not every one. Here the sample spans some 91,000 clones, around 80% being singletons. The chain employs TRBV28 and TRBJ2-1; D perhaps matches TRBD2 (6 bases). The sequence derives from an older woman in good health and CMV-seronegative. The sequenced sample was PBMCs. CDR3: CASSSPLGGSGLDNEQFF. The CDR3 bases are TGTGCCAGCAGTTCCCCTCTGGGTGGTAGCGGCTTAGACAATGAGCAGTTCTTC. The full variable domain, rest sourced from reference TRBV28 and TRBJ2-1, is DVKVTQSSRYLVKRTGEKVFLECVQDMDHENMFWYRQDPGLGLRLIYFSYDVKMKEKGDIPEGYSVSREKKERFSLILESASTNQTSMYLCASSSPLGGSGLDNEQFFGPGTRLTVL.